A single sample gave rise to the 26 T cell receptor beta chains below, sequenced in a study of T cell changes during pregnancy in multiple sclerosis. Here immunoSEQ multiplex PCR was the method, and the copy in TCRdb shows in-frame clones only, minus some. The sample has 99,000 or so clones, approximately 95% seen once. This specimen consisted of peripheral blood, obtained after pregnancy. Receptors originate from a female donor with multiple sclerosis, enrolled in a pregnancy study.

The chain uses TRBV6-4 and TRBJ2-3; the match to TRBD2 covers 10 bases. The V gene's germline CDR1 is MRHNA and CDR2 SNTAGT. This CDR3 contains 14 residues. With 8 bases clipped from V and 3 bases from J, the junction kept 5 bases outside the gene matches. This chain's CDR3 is CASQAGGETDTQYF. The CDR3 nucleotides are TGTGCCAGCCAAGCGGGAGGGGAAACAGATACGCAGTATTTT.

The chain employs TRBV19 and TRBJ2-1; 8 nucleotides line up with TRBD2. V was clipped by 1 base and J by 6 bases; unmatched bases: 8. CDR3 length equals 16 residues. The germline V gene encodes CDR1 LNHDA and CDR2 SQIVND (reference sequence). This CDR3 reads CASSIGGGLGPNEQFF. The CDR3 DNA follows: TGTGCCAGTAGTATAGGGGGGGGACTAGGCCCCAATGAGCAGTTCTTC.

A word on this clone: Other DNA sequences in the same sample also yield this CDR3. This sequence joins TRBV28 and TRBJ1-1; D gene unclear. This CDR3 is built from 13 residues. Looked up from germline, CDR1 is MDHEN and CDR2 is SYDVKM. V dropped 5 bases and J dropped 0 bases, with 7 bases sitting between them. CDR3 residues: CASSPGLNTEAFF. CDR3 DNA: TGTGCCAGCAGTCCGGGGTTGAACACTGAAGCTTTCTTT.

The CDR3 reads CSVVPSGTSTDTQYF. The CDR3 DNA follows: TGCAGCGTTGTGCCTAGCGGAACTAGCACAGATACGCAGTATTTT. The rearrangement uses TRBV29-1 and TRBJ2-3; 7 bases are a match to TRBD2. This CDR3 is built from 15 residues. The J segment lost 0 bases and the V segment lost 4 bases, leaving 7 bases of the junction unmatched. Per germline, CDR1 SQVTM and CDR2 ANQGSEA.

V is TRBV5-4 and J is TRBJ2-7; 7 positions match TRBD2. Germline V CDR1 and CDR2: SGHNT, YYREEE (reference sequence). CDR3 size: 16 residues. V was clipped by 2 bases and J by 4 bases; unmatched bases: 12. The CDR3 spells CASSLEGAGRSYEQYF. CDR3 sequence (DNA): TGTGCCAGCAGCTTAGAGGGAGCGGGAAGGTCTTACGAGCAGTACTTC.

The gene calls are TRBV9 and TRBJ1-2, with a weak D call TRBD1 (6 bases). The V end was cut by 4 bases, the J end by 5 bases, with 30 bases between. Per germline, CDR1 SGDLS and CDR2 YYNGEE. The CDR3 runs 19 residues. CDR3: CASSNTLQRKPPGEYGYTF. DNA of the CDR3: TGTGCCAGCAGCAACACCCTTCAGCGTAAGCCCCCAGGGGAGTATGGCTACACCTTC. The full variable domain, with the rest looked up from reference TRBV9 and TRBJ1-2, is DSGVTQTPKHLITATGQRVTLRCSPRSGDLSVYWYQQSLDQGLQFLIQYYNGEERAKGNILERFSAQQFPDLHSELNLSSLELGDSALYFCASSNTLQRKPPGEYGYTFGSGTRLTVV.

This CDR3 is CASRGGGGNEQFF. The CDR3 coding sequence is TGTGCCAGCAGGGGTGGGGGCGGGAATGAGCAGTTCTTC. The V call is TRBV7-3, the J call TRBJ2-1; D is possibly TRBD1 (6 bases). Germline assignment: CDR1 SGHTA and CDR2 FQGTGA. Trimming cost V 6 bases and J 7 bases, with 13 bases left between them. CDR3 length: 13 residues.

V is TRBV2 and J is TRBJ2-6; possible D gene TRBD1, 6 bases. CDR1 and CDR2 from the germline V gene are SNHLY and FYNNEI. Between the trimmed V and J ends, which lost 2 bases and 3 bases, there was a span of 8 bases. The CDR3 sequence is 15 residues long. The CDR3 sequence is CASSEQGLGANVLTF. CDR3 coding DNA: TGTGCCAGCAGTGAACAGGGGCTTGGGGCCAACGTCCTGACTTTC.

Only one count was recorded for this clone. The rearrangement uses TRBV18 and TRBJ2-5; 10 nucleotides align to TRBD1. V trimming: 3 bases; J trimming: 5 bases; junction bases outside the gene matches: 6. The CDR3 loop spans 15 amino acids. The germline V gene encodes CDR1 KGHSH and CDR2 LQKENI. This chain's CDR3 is CASSPRQGAGETQYF. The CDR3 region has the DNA TGTGCCAGCTCACCCCGACAGGGGGCTGGGGAGACCCAGTACTTC.

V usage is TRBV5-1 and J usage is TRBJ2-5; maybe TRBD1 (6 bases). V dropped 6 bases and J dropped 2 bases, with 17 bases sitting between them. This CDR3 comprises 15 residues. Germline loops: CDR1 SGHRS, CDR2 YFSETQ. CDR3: CASTRGTANQETQYF. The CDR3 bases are TGCGCCAGCACGAGGGGGACGGCTAATCAAGAGACCCAGTACTTC.

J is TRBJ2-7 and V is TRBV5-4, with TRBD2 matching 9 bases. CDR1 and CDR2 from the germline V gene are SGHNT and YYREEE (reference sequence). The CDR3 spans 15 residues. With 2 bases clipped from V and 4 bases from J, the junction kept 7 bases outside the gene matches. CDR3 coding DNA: TGTGCCAGCAGCTTTCGACTAGCGGTAAATTACGAGCAGTACTTC. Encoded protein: CASSFRLAVNYEQYF.

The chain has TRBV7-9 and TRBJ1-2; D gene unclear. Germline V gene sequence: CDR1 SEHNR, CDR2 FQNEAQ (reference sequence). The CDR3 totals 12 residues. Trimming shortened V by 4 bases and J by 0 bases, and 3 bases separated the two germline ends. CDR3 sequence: CASSSSNYGYTF. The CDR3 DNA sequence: TGTGCCAGCAGCTCCTCTAACTATGGCTACACCTTC.

The CDR3 nucleotides read TGTGCCAGCAGTTACGGCCACGAGCAGTACTTC. Translating gives CASSYGHEQYF. The rearrangement uses TRBV6-5 and TRBJ2-7; no clear D. Germline V gene sequence: CDR1 MNHEY, CDR2 SVGAGI. The CDR3 has 11 residues. The ends were cut back, 2 bases at V and 5 bases at J, with 4 bases in the middle.

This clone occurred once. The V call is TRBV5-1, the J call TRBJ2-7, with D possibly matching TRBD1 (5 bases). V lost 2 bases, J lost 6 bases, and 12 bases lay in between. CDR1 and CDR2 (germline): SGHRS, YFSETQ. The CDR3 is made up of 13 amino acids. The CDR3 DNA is TGCGCCAGCAGCTTTCAGGGTTATCGCGAGCAGTACTTC. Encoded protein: CASSFQGYREQYF.

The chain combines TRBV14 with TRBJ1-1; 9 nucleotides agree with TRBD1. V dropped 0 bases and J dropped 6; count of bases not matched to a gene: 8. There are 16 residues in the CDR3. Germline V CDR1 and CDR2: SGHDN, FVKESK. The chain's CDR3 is CASSQDRTGDPSEAFF. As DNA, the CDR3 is TGTGCCAGCAGCCAAGATCGGACAGGGGATCCCTCTGAAGCTTTCTTT.

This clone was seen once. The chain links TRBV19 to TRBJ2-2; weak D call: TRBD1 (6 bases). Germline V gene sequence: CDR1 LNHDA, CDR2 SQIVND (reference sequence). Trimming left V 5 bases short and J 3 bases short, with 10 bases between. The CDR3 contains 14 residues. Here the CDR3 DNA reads TGTGCCAGTAGTCGACAGGAATACACCGGGGAGCTGTTTTTT. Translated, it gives CASSRQEYTGELFF.

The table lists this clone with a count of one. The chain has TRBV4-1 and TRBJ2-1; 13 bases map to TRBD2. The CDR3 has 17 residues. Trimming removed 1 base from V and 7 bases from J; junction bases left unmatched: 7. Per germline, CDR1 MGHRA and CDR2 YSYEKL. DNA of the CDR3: TGCGCCAGCAGCCAAGCCACGGGACTAGCGGGAACGAATGAGCAGTTCTTC. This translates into CASSQATGLAGTNEQFF.

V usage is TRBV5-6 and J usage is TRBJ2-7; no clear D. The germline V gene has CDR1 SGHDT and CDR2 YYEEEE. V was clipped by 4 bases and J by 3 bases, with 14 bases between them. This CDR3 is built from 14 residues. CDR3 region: CASSHPVRSYEQYF. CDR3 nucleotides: TGTGCCAGCAGCCACCCAGTCCGCAGCTACGAGCAGTACTTC.

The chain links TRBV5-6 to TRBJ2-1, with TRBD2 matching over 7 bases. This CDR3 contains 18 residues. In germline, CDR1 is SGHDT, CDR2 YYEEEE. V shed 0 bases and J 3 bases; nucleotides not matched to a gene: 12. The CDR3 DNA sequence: TGTGCCAGCAGCTTGGATCTAACGGCTAGCGGATACTACAATGAGCAGTTCTTC. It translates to CASSLDLTASGYYNEQFF. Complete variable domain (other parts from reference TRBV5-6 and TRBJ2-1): DAGVTQSPTHLIKTRGQQVTLRCSPKSGHDTVSWYQQALGQGPQFIFQYYEEEERQRGNFPDRFSGHQFPNYSSELNVNALLLGDSALYLCASSLDLTASGYYNEQFFGPGTRLTVL.

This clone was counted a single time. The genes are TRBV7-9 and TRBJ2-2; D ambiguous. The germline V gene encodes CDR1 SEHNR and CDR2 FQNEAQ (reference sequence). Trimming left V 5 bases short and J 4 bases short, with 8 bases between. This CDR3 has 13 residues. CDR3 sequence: CASSHAATGELFF. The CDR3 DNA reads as TGTGCCAGCAGCCACGCGGCCACCGGGGAGCTGTTTTTT.

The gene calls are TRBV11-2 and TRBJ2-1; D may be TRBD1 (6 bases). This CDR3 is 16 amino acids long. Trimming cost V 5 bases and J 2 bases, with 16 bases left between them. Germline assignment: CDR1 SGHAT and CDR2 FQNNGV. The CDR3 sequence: CASSPRGQGTYNEQFF. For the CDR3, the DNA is TGTGCCAGCAGCCCCAGGGGTCAGGGGACCTACAATGAGCAGTTCTTC.

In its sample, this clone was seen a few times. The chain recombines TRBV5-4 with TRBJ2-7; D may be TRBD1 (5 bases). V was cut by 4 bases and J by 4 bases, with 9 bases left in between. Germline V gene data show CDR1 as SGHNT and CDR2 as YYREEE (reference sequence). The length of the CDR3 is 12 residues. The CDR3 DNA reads TGTGCCAGCAGCGGCGACAGTTACGAGCAGTACTTC. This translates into CASSGDSYEQYF.

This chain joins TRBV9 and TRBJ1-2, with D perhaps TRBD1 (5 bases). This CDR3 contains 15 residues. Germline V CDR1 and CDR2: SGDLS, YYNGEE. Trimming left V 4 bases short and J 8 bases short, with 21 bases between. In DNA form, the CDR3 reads TGTGCCAGCAGCTCCAGTCGGGGGGGGATAGGGGGCTACACCTTC. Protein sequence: CASSSSRGGIGGYTF.

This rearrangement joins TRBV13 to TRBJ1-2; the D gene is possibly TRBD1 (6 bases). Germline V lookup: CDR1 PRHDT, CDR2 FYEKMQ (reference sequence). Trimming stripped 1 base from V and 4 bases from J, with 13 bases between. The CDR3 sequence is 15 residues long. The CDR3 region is CASSLVYDRFYGYTF. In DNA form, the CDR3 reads TGTGCCAGCAGCTTAGTTTACGACAGGTTCTATGGCTACACCTTC.

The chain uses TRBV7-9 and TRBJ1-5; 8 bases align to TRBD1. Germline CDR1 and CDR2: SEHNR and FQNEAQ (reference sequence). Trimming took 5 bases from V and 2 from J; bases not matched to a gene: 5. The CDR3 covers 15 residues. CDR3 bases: TGTGCCAGCAGCCCAGGACAGGGTGGCAATCAGCCCCAGCATTTT. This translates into CASSPGQGGNQPQHF.

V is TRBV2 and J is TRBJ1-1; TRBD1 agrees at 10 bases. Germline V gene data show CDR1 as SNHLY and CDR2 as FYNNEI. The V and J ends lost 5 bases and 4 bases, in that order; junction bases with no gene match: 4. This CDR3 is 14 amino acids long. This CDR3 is CASSFRTGGTEAFF. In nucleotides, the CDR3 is TGTGCCAGCAGTTTTCGGACAGGGGGCACTGAAGCTTTCTTT.